This T cell receptor beta chain was obtained from a study of blood T cell repertoires in COVID-19. The CDR3 is 17 amino acids. Germline CDR1 is KGHSH and CDR2 is LQKENI. V trimming: 6 bases; J trimming: 3 bases; junction bases outside the gene matches: 14. Repertoires were generated with immunoSEQ multiplex PCR, while TCRdb's copy carries only in-frame clones and drops some. The table lists 72,000 or so clones, about 80% of them singletons, with roughly 15% in the top ten. This clonotype was sampled from a man at least 80 years old with active COVID-19. The sample taken for sequencing was peripheral blood. The V call is TRBV18, the J call TRBJ2-3; 8 bases line up with TRBD2. CDR3 nucleotides: TGTGCCAGCTCGCCGACACCCGGACTAGCAAGTACAGATACGCAGTATTTT. It translates to CASSPTPGLASTDTQYF.